A selection of T cell receptor beta chains follows, all from one sample in a study of CD8+ T cells in alopecia areata. Only in-frame clones appear in the TCRdb table, and some are missing; sequencing was by immunoSEQ multiplex PCR. Among 150,000 to 200,000 clones listed, around 64% were seen once. The sample consisted of CD4+ T cells sorted from blood, taken around week 50, from a patient treated with tofacitinib. Receptors were obtained from a human donor with alopecia areata. The CDR3 runs from the conserved cysteine through the conserved F or W. The D gene is left open where the match is weak. Size is omitted from some rows. Given values are once, few, many or a class for expanded clones.

V gene	clone size	J gene	D gene	CDR3 protein	CDR3 DNA
TRBV14	.	TRBJ1-1	.	CASSQDPWGRYTEAFF	TGTGCCAGCAGCCAAGACCCGTGGGGCAGGTACACTGAAGCTTTCTTT
TRBV20-1	.	TRBJ1-1	.	CSAIGVEAFF	TGCAGTGCAATCGGGGTTGAAGCTTTCTTT
TRBV29-1	.	TRBJ2-7	TRBD2	CSVSPLAGAGQYF	TGCAGCGTGAGCCCACTAGCGGGCGCCGGGCAGTACTTC
TRBV30	.	TRBJ2-5	.	CAWRGPADDRWQETQYF	TGTGCCTGGAGGGGCCCCGCGGATGACAGGTGGCAAGAGACCCAGTACTTC
TRBV5-1	.	TRBJ1-1	.	CASSSRDTEAFF	TGCGCCAGCAGCTCTCGGGACACTGAAGCTTTCTTT
TRBV5-6	few	TRBJ1-2	.	CASSLGLGGIGGYTF	TGTGCCAGCAGCTTGGGCCTGGGAGGGATTGGTGGCTACACCTTC
TRBV4-3	.	TRBJ2-3	TRBD1	CATGQGSTDTQYF	TGCGCCACCGGACAGGGCAGCACAGATACGCAGTATTTT
TRBV5-1	.	TRBJ2-7	.	CASTRTEPYEQYF	TGCGCCAGCACTAGGACAGAACCCTACGAGCAGTACTTC
TRBV7-3	few	TRBJ2-1	TRBD2	CASSQGGTSGEQFF	TGTGCCAGCAGTCAAGGTGGGACTAGCGGGGAGCAGTTCTTC
TRBV2	.	TRBJ2-7	TRBD1	CASSGIFGRQGTPRF	TGTGCCAGCAGTGGGATATTTGGGAGACAGGGTACTCCTCGCTTC
TRBV10-3	few	TRBJ1-1	.	CAISTGNTEAFF	TGTGCCATCAGCACAGGGAACACTGAAGCTTTCTTT
TRBV29-1	few	TRBJ2-6	.	CSVEVGANVLTF	TGCAGCGTTGAGGTTGGGGCCAACGTCCTGACTTTC
TRBV5-6	few	TRBJ1-4	.	CASRNRAETEKLFF	TGTGCCAGCAGGAACAGAGCCGAAACTGAAAAACTGTTTTTT
TRBV5-5	few	TRBJ1-2	TRBD1	CASSQPGQGGGYTF	TGTGCCAGCAGCCAACCCGGACAGGGCGGTGGCTACACCTTC
TRBV10-3	.	TRBJ2-4	TRBD2	CAISDPGGAKNIQYF	TGTGCCATCAGTGATCCCGGGGGGGCCAAAAACATTCAGTACTTC
TRBV25-1	.	TRBJ2-6	.	CASSERGSSGANVLTF	TGTGCCAGCAGTGAAAGGGGCAGCTCTGGGGCCAACGTCCTGACTTTC
TRBV27	.	TRBJ1-2	.	CADYRSPNLYGYTF	TGTGCCGACTACCGGAGCCCTAACCTCTATGGCTACACCTTC
TRBV29-1	.	TRBJ2-7	.	CSVRPSLYEQYF	TGCAGCGTTCGCCCCTCACTGTACGAGCAGTACTTC
TRBV27	.	TRBJ1-3	.	CASRLSPASGNTIYF	TGTGCCAGCAGATTATCCCCAGCCTCTGGAAACACCATATATTTT
TRBV15	.	TRBJ1-5	.	CATSRASPPGQPQHF	TGTGCCACCAGCAGAGCTTCACCGCCAGGTCAGCCCCAGCATTTT
TRBV30	.	TRBJ2-7	.	CAWSRGLTYEQYF	TGTGCCTGGAGTAGGGGACTTACTTACGAGCAGTACTTC
TRBV5-1	once	TRBJ2-7	.	CASSLGTDSYEQYF	TGCGCCAGCAGCCTTGGGACGGATTCCTACGAGCAGTACTTC
TRBV15	.	TRBJ2-1	TRBD1	CATSRGGTGDNEQFF	TGTGCCACCAGCAGAGGCGGGACAGGGGACAATGAGCAGTTCTTC
TRBV29-1	few	TRBJ2-5	TRBD2	CSVEVTAGRETQYF	TGCAGCGTTGAAGTAACAGCGGGGCGGGAGACCCAGTACTTC
TRBV29-1	few	TRBJ2-4	.	CSVEGNENIQYF	TGCAGCGTTGAGGGCAACGAAAACATTCAGTACTTC
TRBV5-1	.	TRBJ2-5	.	CASSLPNYGETQYF	TGCGCCAGCAGCCTACCGAACTACGGGGAGACCCAGTACTTC
TRBV2	.	TRBJ2-5	.	CASSGPFGETQYF	TGTGCCAGCAGTGGACCGTTTGGGGAGACCCAGTACTTC
TRBV2	.	TRBJ1-1	.	CASSELGTNTEAFF	TGTGCCAGCAGTGAGTTGGGCACGAACACTGAAGCTTTCTTT
TRBV29-1	.	TRBJ2-3	.	CSVDAEFPYTDTQYF	TGCAGCGTTGATGCCGAATTCCCATACACAGATACGCAGTATTTT
TRBV9	.	TRBJ1-2	TRBD1	CASSVGRMGTDGYTF	TGTGCCAGCAGCGTAGGTAGGATGGGGACAGATGGCTACACCTTC
TRBV5-4	once	TRBJ2-7	TRBD2	CASSRHGGGAEDEQYF	TGTGCCAGCAGCAGGCACGGCGGGGGGGCCGAAGACGAGCAGTACTTC
TRBV6-5	.	TRBJ2-7	TRBD2	CASSLSGTPGGEQYF	TGTGCCAGCAGTTTGTCCGGGACTCCGGGAGGCGAGCAGTACTTC
TRBV29-1	few	TRBJ2-7	.	CSVDSPFGASYEQYF	TGCAGCGTTGATTCCCCATTTGGTGCATCCTACGAGCAGTACTTC
TRBV4-1	.	TRBJ2-2	TRBD1	CASSRRQGNTGELFF	TGCGCCAGCAGCCGCCGACAGGGCAACACCGGGGAGCTGTTTTTT
TRBV10-3	.	TRBJ1-4	TRBD1	CAISDRDRVNEKLFF	TGTGCCATCAGTGACCGGGACAGGGTGAATGAAAAACTGTTTTTT
TRBV30	.	TRBJ1-1	TRBD1	CAWNPTGVPEAFF	TGTGCCTGGAACCCGACAGGGGTTCCTGAAGCTTTCTTT
TRBV9	.	TRBJ2-4	TRBD1	CASSGQGAAKNIQYF	TGTGCCAGCAGCGGACAGGGCGCTGCCAAAAACATTCAGTACTTC
TRBV20-1	.	TRBJ1-5	.	CSAPSLMAQHF	TGCAGTGCTCCCAGCCTTATGGCCCAGCATTTT
TRBV29-1	.	TRBJ2-3	TRBD2	CSTGTTTDTQYF	TGCAGCACCGGGACTACCACAGATACGCAGTATTTT
TRBV7-2	few	TRBJ1-4	.	CASSPLANEKLFF	TGTGCCAGCAGCCCCCTGGCTAATGAAAAACTGTTTTTT
TRBV30	.	TRBJ2-7	.	CAWSLMREQYF	TGTGCCTGGAGCCTTATGCGGGAGCAGTACTTC
TRBV30	.	TRBJ1-1	.	CAWSVSNTEAFF	TGTGCCTGGAGTGTATCGAACACTGAAGCTTTCTTT
TRBV18	.	TRBJ1-1	.	CASSPYRQAKNTEAFF	TGTGCCAGCTCACCGTATAGACAGGCGAAGAACACTGAAGCTTTCTTT
TRBV29-1	.	TRBJ1-4	.	CSVRGFNEKLFF	TGCAGCGTGAGGGGGTTTAATGAAAAACTGTTTTTT
TRBV29-1	few	TRBJ1-1	.	CSGTVNTEAFF	TGCAGCGGGACAGTGAACACTGAAGCTTTCTTT